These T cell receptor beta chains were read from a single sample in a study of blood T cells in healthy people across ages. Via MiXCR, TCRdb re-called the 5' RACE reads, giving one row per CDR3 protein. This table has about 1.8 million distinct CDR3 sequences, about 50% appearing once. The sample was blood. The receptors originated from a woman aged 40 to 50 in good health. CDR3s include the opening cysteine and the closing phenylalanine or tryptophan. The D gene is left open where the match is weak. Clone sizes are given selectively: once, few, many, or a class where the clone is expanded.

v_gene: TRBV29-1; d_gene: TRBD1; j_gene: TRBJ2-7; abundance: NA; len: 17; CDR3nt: TGCAGCGTTGAAGATAGGGCGGTCAGGGGGAGACCCTACGAGCAGTACTTC; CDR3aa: CSVEDRAVRGRPYEQYF
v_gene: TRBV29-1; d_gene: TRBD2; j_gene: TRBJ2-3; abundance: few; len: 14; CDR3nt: TGCAGCGTAAGACTAGCGGGGACCACAGATACGCAGTATTTT; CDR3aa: CSVRLAGTTDTQYF
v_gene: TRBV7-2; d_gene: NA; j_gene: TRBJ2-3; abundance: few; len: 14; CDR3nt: TGTGCCAGCAGCCCCCCACCCCTGATGGATACGCAGTATTTT; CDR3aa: CASSPPPLMDTQYF
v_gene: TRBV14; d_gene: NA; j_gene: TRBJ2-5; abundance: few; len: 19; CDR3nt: TGTGCCAGCAGCCAACCCGGGACACCGGAAATAGGGTTCCAAGAGACCCAGTACTTC; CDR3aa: CASSQPGTPEIGFQETQYF
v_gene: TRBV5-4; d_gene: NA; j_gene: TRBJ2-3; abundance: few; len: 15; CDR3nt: TGTGCCAGCAGCCCCCAGGGGGGAAACACAGATACGCAGTATTTT; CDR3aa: CASSPQGGNTDTQYF
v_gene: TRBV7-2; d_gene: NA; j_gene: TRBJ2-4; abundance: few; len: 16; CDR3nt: TGTGCCAGCAGCACAGTGACAGAACTAGCCAAAAACATTCAGTACTTC; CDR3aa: CASSTVTELAKNIQYF
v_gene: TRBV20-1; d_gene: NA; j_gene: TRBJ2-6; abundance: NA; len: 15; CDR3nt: TGCAGTGCTCCGGACAGCACTCTAGGGGCCAACGTCCTGACTTTC; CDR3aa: CSAPDSTLGANVLTF
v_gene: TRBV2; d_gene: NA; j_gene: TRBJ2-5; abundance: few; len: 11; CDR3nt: TGTGCCAGCATTAACGGGGAGACCCAGTACTTC; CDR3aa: CASINGETQYF
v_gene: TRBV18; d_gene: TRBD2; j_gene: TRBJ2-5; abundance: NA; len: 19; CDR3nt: TGTGCCAGCTCACCACCCTCAGGACTAGCGGGACAGGCTGAAGAGACCCAGTACTTC; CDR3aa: CASSPPSGLAGQAEETQYF
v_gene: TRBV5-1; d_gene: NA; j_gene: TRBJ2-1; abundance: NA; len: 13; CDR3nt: TGCGCCAGCAGCCCCGAGGTAAGGGGAGAGCAGTTCTTC; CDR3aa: CASSPEVRGEQFF
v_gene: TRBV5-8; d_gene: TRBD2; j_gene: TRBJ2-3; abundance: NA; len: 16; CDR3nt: TGTGCCAGCAGCTTGGGATTCGGGGGGAGAACAGATACGCAGTATTTT; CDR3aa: CASSLGFGGRTDTQYF
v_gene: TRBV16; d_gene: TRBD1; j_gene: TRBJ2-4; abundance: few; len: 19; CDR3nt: TGTGCCAGCAGCCAAAGAGCTCCGGGACAGATGATAGCCAAAAACATTCAGTACTTC; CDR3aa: CASSQRAPGQMIAKNIQYF
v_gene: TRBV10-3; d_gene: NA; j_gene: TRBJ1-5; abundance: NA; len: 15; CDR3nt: TGTGCCATCAGTGAGTCTCCGGGGGACAATCAGCCCCAGCATTTT; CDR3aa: CAISESPGDNQPQHF
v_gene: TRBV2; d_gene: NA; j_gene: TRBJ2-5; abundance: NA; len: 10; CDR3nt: TGTGCCAGCCTTTTTCAGACCCAGTACTTC; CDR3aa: CASLFQTQYF
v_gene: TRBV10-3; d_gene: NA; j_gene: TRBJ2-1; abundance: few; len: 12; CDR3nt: TGTGCCATCAGTGAGACTTTGGATGAGCAGTTCTTC; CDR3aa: CAISETLDEQFF
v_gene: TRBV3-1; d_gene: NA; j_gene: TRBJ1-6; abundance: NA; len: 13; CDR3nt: TGTGCCAGCAGCCAATTCTCCGAGTCACCCCTCCACTTT; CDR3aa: CASSQFSESPLHF
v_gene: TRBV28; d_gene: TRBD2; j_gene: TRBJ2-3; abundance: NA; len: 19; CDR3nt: TGTGCCAGCAGATCCCGACTAGCGGGGGACCGGTCTAGCACAGATACGCAGTATTTT; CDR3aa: CASRSRLAGDRSSTDTQYF
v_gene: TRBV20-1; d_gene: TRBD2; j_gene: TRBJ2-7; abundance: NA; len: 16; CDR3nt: TGCAGTGCTAAAGGGACTAGCGGGGGCGCCGGCTACGAGCAGTACTTC; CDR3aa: CSAKGTSGGAGYEQYF
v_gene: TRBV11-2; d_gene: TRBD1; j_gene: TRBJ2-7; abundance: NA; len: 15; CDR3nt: TGTGCCAGCAGCTTAGTTGGGACAGGGAGGGACGAGCAGTACTTC; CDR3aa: CASSLVGTGRDEQYF
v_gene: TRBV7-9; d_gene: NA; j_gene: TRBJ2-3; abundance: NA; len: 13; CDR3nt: TGTGCCGGCACAGGTTTTGTCACAGATACGCAGTATTTT; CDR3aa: CAGTGFVTDTQYF
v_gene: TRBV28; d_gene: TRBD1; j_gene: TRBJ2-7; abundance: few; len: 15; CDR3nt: TGTGCCAGCAGTTTTCCCGGGACAGGGTCGGGGGAGCAGTACTTC; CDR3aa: CASSFPGTGSGEQYF
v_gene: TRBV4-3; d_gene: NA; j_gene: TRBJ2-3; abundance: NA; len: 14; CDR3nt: TGCGCCAGCAGCCAAGGCAGGGGTTCGGATACGCAGTATTTT; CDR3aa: CASSQGRGSDTQYF
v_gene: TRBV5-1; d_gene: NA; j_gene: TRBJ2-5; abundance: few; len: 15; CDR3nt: TGCGCCAGCGCTTCCAGTCTAAGCGGTCAAGAGACCCAGTACTTC; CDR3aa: CASASSLSGQETQYF
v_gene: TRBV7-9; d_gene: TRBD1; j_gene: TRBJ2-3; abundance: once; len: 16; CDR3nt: TGTGCCAGCAGCCCACCCGGACAGGGTTTTATAGATACGCAGTATTTT; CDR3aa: CASSPPGQGFIDTQYF
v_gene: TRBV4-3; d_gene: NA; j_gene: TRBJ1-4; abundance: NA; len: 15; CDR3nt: TGCGCCAGCAGCCCCGGCGGGGGGAGGAATGAAAAACTGTTTTTT; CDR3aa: CASSPGGGRNEKLFF
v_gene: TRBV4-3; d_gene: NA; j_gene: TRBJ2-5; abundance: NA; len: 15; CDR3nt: TGCGCCAGCAGCCACCGAGCGGATACCCAAGAGACCCAGTACTTC; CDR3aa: CASSHRADTQETQYF